The T cell receptor beta chain described here comes from a study of graft-versus-host responses after intestinal transplantation. Study-wide background: Anti-thymocyte globulin induction preceded about 3 years of tacrolimus and steroid maintenance in all recipients.

V lost 5 bases and J lost 9; bases outside the gene matches: 9. The length of the CDR3 is 15 residues. CDR1 is SGHTA and CDR2 is FQGTGA in the germline V gene. About this clone: Its antigen is not known.

Sequencing was performed with immunoSEQ multiplex PCR; in TCRdb, only in-frame clones are kept and a portion is missing. Of over 80,000 clones in the sample, 80% to 95% were seen once. This receptor was taken from a human donor who was the organ donor for an intestinal transplant. The input for sequencing was unstimulated CD8+ T cells sorted from spleen or lymph node cells, taken before transplant. The chain is built from TRBV7-3 and TRBJ2-1; 11 nucleotides agree with TRBD2. The CDR3 nucleotides are TGTGCCAGCAGCCTTAGCGGGGGGGCCGGTGGTGAGCAGTTCTTC. The encoded protein is CASSLSGGAGGEQFF. Drawing the rest from reference TRBV7-3 and TRBJ2-1, the complete variable domain is GAGVSQTPSNKVTEKGKYVELRCDPISGHTALYWYRQSLGQGPEFLIYFQGTGAADDSGLPNDRFFAVRPEGSVSTLKIQRTERGDSAVYLCASSLSGGAGGEQFFGPGTRLTVL.